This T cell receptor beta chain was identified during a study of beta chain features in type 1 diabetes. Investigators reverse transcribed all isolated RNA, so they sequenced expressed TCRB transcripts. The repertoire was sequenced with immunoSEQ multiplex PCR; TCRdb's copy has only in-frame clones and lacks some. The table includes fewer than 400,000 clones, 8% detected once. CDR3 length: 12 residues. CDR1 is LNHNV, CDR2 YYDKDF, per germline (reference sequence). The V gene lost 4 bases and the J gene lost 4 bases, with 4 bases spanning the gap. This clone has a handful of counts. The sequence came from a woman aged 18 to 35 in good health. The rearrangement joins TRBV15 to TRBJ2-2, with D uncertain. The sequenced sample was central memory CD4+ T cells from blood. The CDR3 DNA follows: TGTGCCACCAGCATTAGCACCGGGGAGCTGTTTTTT. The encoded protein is CATSISTGELFF.